These 21 T cell receptor beta chains came from one sample sequenced in a study of T cells in Graves' hyperthyroidism and ophthalmopathy (dated by TCRdb to between 2019 and 2020). The method behind the library was multiplex PCR. Instrument on record: Illumina HiSeq 2000. The TCR beta CDR3 regions were amplified from the RNA transcripts. A first-round RT-PCR of the TCR CDR3 used the HTBI primer set with the Qiagen OneStep RT-PCR kit. TCRdb took the public reads, trimmed them with fastp at Q25, ran MiXCR for clone calling and kept in-frame beta chains. Each CDR3 protein gets just one entry, which takes the most common genes and DNA from the rows behind it. The sample table lists over 700,000 distinct CDR3 sequences, about 38% of them with a count of one. About 8.9% of the sample is taken by the ten largest. The sample taken for sequencing was blood. The receptors here all came from a man between 18 and 35 years old with Graves' hyperthyroidism.

This clonotype was counted ten times or more. The V gene is TRBV25-1, the J gene TRBJ2-7; D is tentatively TRBD1 or TRBD2 (6 bases each). Germline CDR1 and CDR2: MGHDK and SYGVNS. The CDR3 extends over 14 amino acids. V dropped 4 bases and J dropped 4 bases, with 14 bases sitting between them. CDR3 in DNA: TGTGCCAGCAGTGGCAGGGGTGCGGGATACGAGCAGTACTTC. This codes for CASSGRGAGYEQYF.

The table lists this clonotype with many counts. CDR3: CASSLTGPETQYF. The CDR3 coding sequence is TGCGCCAGCAGCTTGACAGGCCCCGAGACCCAGTACTTC. The V gene is TRBV5-1, the J gene TRBJ2-5; maybe TRBD1 (5 bases). Germline V lookup: CDR1 SGHRS, CDR2 YFSETQ. Trimming took off 1 base at V and 5 bases at J, with 9 bases between the two ends. The CDR3 contains 13 residues. The full variable domain, in which reference TRBV5-1 and TRBJ2-5 provide the parts outside the CDR3, is KAGVTQTPRYLIKTRGQQVTLSCSPISGHRSVSWYQQTPGQGLQFLFEYFSETQRNKGNFPGRFSGRQFSNSRSEMNVSTLELGDSALYLCASSLTGPETQYFGPGTRLLVL.

At least ten counts were recorded for this clonotype. The J gene is TRBJ2-5, the V gene TRBV24-1; possibly TRBD1 or TRBD2 for D (5 bases each). The CDR3 loop spans 13 amino acids. CDR1 is KGHDR and CDR2 is SFDVKD in the germline V gene. V shed 9 bases and J shed 2 bases, with 12 bases lying between them. The CDR3 spells CATSSGGQETQYF. CDR3 bases: TGTGCCACCTCGAGTGGGGGTCAAGAGACCCAGTACTTC.

This clonotype was observed a single time. The chain carries TRBV7-2 and TRBJ1-1, with D perhaps matching TRBD1 (6 bases). V gave up 1 base and J gave up 1 base, with 16 bases separating them. From germline, CDR1 is SGHTA and CDR2 FQGNSA. The CDR3 contains 17 residues. As DNA, the CDR3 is TGTGCCAGCAGCTTAGTAGGGGGGTTTTTACGGAACACTGAAGCTTTCTTT. As protein: CASSLVGGFLRNTEAFF.

This clonotype was picked up a small number of times. The gene calls are TRBV5-6 and TRBJ1-4; D is possibly TRBD1 (6 bases). The V end was cut by 4 bases, the J end by 11 bases, with 18 bases between. CDR1 and CDR2 (germline): SGHDT, YYEEEE. The CDR3 covers 14 residues. CDR3 region: CASSTGTLQGKLFF. CDR3 DNA sequence: TGTGCCAGCAGCACCGGGACACTCCAAGGGAAACTGTTTTTT.

Concerning this clonotype itself: Since a much larger clone is just one base distant, this may be a read error. V gene TRBV10-3 combines with J gene TRBJ2-5, with a weak D call TRBD2 (6 bases). The V end lost 10 bases, the J end lost 1 base, and 16 bases lay between the germline ends. The germline gives CDR1 ENHRY, CDR2 SYGVKD. The CDR3 is 14 amino acids. The CDR3 loop is CATKAGTSQETQYF. The CDR3 region has the DNA TGTGCCACCAAGGCGGGGACTTCCCAAGAGACCCAGTACTTC.

In this sample, this clonotype turned up a few times. V and J are TRBV19 and TRBJ1-5; D gene ambiguous. The germline V gene encodes CDR1 LNHDA and CDR2 SQIVND (reference sequence). The CDR3 has 18 amino acids. Trimming pared 3 bases from V and 3 bases from J, leaving 21 bases between. CDR3 coding DNA: TGTGCCAGTAGTATTGGATTGTTAAGAAGGGAAAACAATCAGCCCCAGCATTTT. Its protein is CASSIGLLRRENNQPQHF.

This chain links TRBV29-1 with TRBJ2-3; TRBD2 might be the D (5 bases). V lost 4 bases and J lost 0, with 8 bases in between. The germline CDR1 and CDR2 sequences are SQVTM and ANQGSEA. The CDR3 covers 13 residues. CDR3 amino acids: CSVASLSTDTQYF. The CDR3 DNA is TGCAGCGTTGCTAGCCTGAGCACAGATACGCAGTATTTT.

Notes on this clonotype: A much larger clonotype is one base distant, so this may be a read error. The chain recombines TRBV7-2 with TRBJ2-2; D is undetermined. Trimming pared 4 bases from V and 5 bases from J, leaving 5 bases between. CDR3 size: 12 residues. CDR1 and CDR2 from the germline V gene are SGHTA and FQGNSA. CDR3 in amino acids: CASSWKTGELFF. The CDR3 region has the DNA TGTGCCAGCAGCTGGAAAACCGGGGAGCTGTTTTTT.

Of note for this clonotype: In this CDR3 the conserved last residue, phenylalanine or tryptophan, is missing, so a read error is likely. The rearrangement links TRBV10-3 to TRBJ2-2; no clear D gene. The CDR3 has 14 amino acids. In germline, CDR1 is ENHRY, CDR2 SYGVKD. The V end lost 7 bases, the J end lost 8 bases, and 17 bases lay between the germline ends. CDR3 residues: CAIKSEIIQGELFL. The CDR3 coding sequence is TGTGCCATCAAGTCGGAGATTATTCAGGGGGAGCTGTTTCTT.

This clonotype was recorded a few times. The rearrangement uses TRBV2 and TRBJ2-5, with D possibly being TRBD1 (6 bases). This CDR3 contains 15 residues. The germline CDR1 and CDR2 sequences are SNHLY and FYNNEI. Trimming left V 6 bases short and J 2 bases short, with 16 bases between. The CDR3 DNA reads TGTGCCAGCAGCTTACGAGGACAGCTACAAGAGACCCAGTACTTC. It codes for CASSLRGQLQETQYF.

The rearrangement uses TRBV25-1 and TRBJ1-1; D is perhaps TRBD1 (6 bases). V lost 6 bases, J lost 2 bases, and 16 bases lay in between. Germline V gene data show CDR1 as MGHDK and CDR2 as SYGVNS. The CDR3 is 15 amino acids. The CDR3 sequence is CASSLGGGRNTEAFF. The CDR3 nucleotides are TGTGCCAGCAGCTTGGGTGGGGGCCGAAACACTGAAGCTTTCTTT.

This clonotype was found many times. The V gene is TRBV2, the J gene TRBJ1-2; D remains ambiguous. Germline CDR1 is SNHLY and CDR2 is FYNNEI. Between the trimmed V and J ends, which lost 6 bases and 1 base, there was a span of 3 bases. There are 11 residues in the CDR3. As DNA, the CDR3 is TGTGCCAGCAGGATTAACTATGGCTACACCTTC. Protein: CASRINYGYTF.

There are many counts of this clonotype. V gene TRBV7-9 combines with J gene TRBJ1-6; D gene uncertain. The CDR3 sequence is 14 residues long. Trimming cost V 4 bases and J 10 bases, with 14 bases left between them. Looked up from germline, CDR1 is SEHNR and CDR2 is FQNEAQ (reference sequence). CDR3 amino acids: CASSSNALYSPLHF. CDR3 coding DNA: TGTGCCAGCAGCTCTAACGCCTTGTACTCACCCCTCCACTTT. Based on the CDR3 plus reference TRBV7-9 and TRBJ1-6, the full variable domain is DTGVSQNPRHKITKRGQNVTFRCDPISEHNRLYWYRQTLGQGPEFLTYFQNEAQLEKSRLLSDRFSAERPKGSFSTLEIQRTEQGDSAMYLCASSSNALYSPLHFGNGTRLTVT.

This clonotype was seen only a few times. The V and J genes are TRBV2 and TRBJ2-7; TRBD2 agrees at 8 bases. CDR3 length equals 15 residues. CDR1 and CDR2 from the germline V gene are SNHLY and FYNNEI. V was clipped by 5 bases and J by 3 bases; unmatched bases: 9. CDR3: CASSYSETSGYEQYF. As DNA, the CDR3 is TGTGCCAGCAGTTACTCGGAAACTAGCGGCTACGAGCAGTACTTC.

This clonotype showed up just a few times. This sequence joins TRBV11-2 and TRBJ2-7, with a possible D match to TRBD1 (5 bases). Germline V lookup: CDR1 SGHAT, CDR2 FQNNGV. V was clipped by 0 bases and J by 5 bases, with 14 bases between them. This CDR3 has 15 amino acids. CDR3 DNA: TGTGCCAGCAGCTTAGAGACCGGACACTGGGACGAGCAGTACTTC. It encodes CASSLETGHWDEQYF.

This clonotype occurred a few times. The gene calls are TRBV9 and TRBJ1-1; possible D gene TRBD1, 6 bases. The V and J ends lost 0 bases and 5 bases respectively, with 14 bases between them. The CDR3 has 15 amino acids. Germline values: CDR1 SGDLS, CDR2 YYNGEE. The chain's CDR3 is CASSVDVKGGTEAFF. The CDR3, as DNA: TGTGCCAGCAGCGTAGACGTAAAAGGGGGGACTGAAGCTTTCTTT.

This clonotype has a count of ten or more. V usage is TRBV20-1 and J usage is TRBJ2-5; D is unresolved. Germline CDR1 DFQATT, CDR2 SNEGSKA (reference sequence). V shed 2 bases and J shed 5 bases, with 9 bases lying between them. The CDR3 contains 12 residues. The CDR3 reads CSARRNAETQYF. DNA for the CDR3: TGCAGTGCTAGACGAAATGCGGAGACCCAGTACTTC.

The V gene is TRBV7-8, the J gene TRBJ2-5; D may match TRBD1 or TRBD2 (5 bases each). From germline, CDR1 is SGHVS and CDR2 FQNEAQ. This CDR3 spans 15 amino acids. V was cut by 3 bases and J by 5 bases, with 16 bases left in between. The CDR3 sequence is CASSFFAGTPETQYF. DNA of the CDR3: TGTGCCAGCAGCTTCTTCGCCGGGACCCCGGAGACCCAGTACTTC.

This rearrangement joins TRBV7-9 to TRBJ2-7; 7 nucleotides align to TRBD2. Germline CDR1 is SEHNR and CDR2 is FQNEAQ (reference sequence). J was trimmed by 3 bases and V by 3 bases; bases with no gene match: 8. The CDR3 runs 15 residues. CDR3 nucleotide sequence: TGTGCCAGCAGCTTGGGGGGAGGGAGTCTCTACGAGCAGTACTTC. Translation gives CASSLGGGSLYEQYF.

The count of this clonotype is one. This may stem from a read error, because a much larger clone lies one nucleotide away. The chain recombines TRBV7-6 with TRBJ2-5, with TRBD2 matching 15 bases. V shed 5 bases, J shed 5 bases, and the junction held 6 bases outside the gene matches. The germline V gene encodes CDR1 SGHVS and CDR2 FNYEAQ. This CDR3 is built from 16 residues. The CDR3, as DNA: TGTGCCAGCAGCAAGGGGGGACTAGCGGGGGGTGAGACCCAGTACTTC. This encodes CASSKGGLAGGETQYF.